This T cell receptor beta chain was identified in a study of T cell clones after liver transplantation. Study summary: Post-transplant blood was tracked for graft-donor-reactive T cell clones identified in a pre-transplant mixed lymphocyte reaction. Graft-donor-reactive sequences were compared with third-party-reactive TCRbeta sequences from pre-transplant mixed lymphocyte reactions.

Assay: immunoSEQ multiplex PCR; the TCRdb copy retains only in-frame clones and omits some. In the table there are about 99,000 clones, around 80% of which are singletons. The length of the CDR3 is 15 residues. After removal of 5 bases from V and 4 bases from J, the junction contained 2 bases not matched to a gene. The germline CDR1 and CDR2 sequences are SGHRS and YFSETQ. Here the sequenced sample was CD4+ T cells from blood, taken approximately 50 months after liver transplant. The sequence was collected from a human patient who received a liver transplant. Some T cells may be transferred from the graft donor. This chain connects TRBV5-1 to TRBJ2-2; 13 positions match TRBD2. CDR3 bases: TGCGCCAGCAGACTAGCGGGAGGGGCCACCGGGGAGCTGTTTTTT. Amino acids: CASRLAGGATGELFF.